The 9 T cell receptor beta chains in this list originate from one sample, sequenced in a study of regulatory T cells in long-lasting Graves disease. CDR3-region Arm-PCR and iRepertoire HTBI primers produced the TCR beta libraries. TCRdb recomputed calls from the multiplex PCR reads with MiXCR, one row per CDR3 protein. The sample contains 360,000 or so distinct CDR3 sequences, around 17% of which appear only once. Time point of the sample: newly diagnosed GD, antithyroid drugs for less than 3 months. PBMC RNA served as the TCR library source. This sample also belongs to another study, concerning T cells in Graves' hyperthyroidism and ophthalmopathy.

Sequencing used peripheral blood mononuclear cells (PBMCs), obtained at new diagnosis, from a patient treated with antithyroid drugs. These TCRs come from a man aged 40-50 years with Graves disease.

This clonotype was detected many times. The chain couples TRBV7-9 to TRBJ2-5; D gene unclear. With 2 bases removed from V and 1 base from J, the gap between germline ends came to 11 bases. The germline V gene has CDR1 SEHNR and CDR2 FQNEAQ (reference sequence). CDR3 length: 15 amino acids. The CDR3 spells CASSLSAELQETQYF. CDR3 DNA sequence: TGTGCCAGCAGCTTAAGTGCGGAACTCCAAGAGACCCAGTACTTC.

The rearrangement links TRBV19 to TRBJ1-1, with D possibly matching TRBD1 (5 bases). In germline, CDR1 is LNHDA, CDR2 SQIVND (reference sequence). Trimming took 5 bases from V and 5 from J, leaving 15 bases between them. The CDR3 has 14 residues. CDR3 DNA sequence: TGTGCCAGTAGTGCAGTGCCGGGGCGAACTGAAGCTTTCTTT. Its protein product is CASSAVPGRTEAFF.

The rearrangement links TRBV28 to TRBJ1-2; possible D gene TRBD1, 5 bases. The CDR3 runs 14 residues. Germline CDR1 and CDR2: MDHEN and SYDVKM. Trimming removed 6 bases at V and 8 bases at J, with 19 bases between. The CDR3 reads CASRRYGATGGYTF. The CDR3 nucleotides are TGTGCCAGCAGGCGCTATGGGGCTACCGGCGGCTACACCTTC.

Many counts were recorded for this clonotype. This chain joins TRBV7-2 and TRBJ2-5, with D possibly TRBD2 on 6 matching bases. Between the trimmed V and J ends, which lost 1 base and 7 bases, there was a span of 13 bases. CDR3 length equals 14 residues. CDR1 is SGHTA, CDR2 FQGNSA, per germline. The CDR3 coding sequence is TGTGCCAGCAGCTTAGATCGGAGGGTTGGGACCCAGTACTTC. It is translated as CASSLDRRVGTQYF.

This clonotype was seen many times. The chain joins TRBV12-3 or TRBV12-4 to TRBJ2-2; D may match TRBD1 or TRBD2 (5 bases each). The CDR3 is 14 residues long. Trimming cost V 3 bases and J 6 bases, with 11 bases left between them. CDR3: CASSLGVGAGELFF. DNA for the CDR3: TGTGCCAGCAGTTTGGGGGTCGGAGCCGGGGAGCTGTTTTTT.

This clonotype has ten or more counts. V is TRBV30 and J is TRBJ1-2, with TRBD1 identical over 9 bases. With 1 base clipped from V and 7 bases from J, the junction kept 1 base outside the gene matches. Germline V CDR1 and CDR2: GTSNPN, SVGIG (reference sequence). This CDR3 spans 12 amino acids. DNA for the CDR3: TGTGCCTGGAGTGGGGACAGGGTTGGCTACACCTTC. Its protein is CAWSGDRVGYTF.

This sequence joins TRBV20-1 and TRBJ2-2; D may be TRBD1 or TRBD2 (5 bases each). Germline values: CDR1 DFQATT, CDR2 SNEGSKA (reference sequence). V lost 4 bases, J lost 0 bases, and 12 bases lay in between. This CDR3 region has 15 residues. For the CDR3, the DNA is TGCAGTGCTATCCGCCTGGGGGCGAACACCGGGGAGCTGTTTTTT. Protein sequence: CSAIRLGANTGELFF.

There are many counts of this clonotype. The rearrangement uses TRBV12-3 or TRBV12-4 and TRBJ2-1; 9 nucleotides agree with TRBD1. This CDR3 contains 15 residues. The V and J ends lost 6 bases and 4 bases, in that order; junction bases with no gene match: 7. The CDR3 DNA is TGTGCCAGCAGCCGAGACAGGGGGGTTTACAATGAGCAGTTCTTC. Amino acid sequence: CASSRDRGVYNEQFF.

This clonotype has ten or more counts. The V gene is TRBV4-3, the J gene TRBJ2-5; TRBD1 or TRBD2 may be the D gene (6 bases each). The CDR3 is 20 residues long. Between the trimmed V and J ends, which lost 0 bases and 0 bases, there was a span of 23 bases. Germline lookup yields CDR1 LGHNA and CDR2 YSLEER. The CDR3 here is CASSQDVRSGAGQYQETQYF. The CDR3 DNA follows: TGCGCCAGCAGCCAAGACGTAAGGTCGGGGGCAGGACAGTACCAAGAGACCCAGTACTTC.